Below are 7 T cell receptor beta chains sequenced from a single sample in a study of vaccination effects on CD4 cells after COVID-19. The data were produced by immunoSEQ multiplex PCR, yet TCRdb's version contains in-frame clones alone and is incomplete. In the table there are tens of thousands of clones, around 75% of which are singletons. Antigen-specific CD4+ T cells expanded by the ViraFEST assay with viral peptide pools were then sequenced. Upon completion of 10 days in culture, CD4+ T cells were isolated. PCR-confirmed SARS-CoV-2 infection occurred in the person between March and December 2020. Their antigen targets remain unknown. This specimen consisted of CD4+ T cells from PBMCs cultured with a peptide pool, obtained before COVID-19 vaccination. The receptor set was obtained from a human donor who had a prior SARS-CoV-2 infection.

The chain links TRBV7-9 to TRBJ2-7; 7 nucleotides agree with TRBD2. The V and J ends lost 5 bases and 6 bases, in that order; junction bases with no gene match: 7. The CDR3 extends over 13 amino acids. The germline V gene has CDR1 SEHNR and CDR2 FQNEAQ (reference sequence). CDR3 bases: TGTGCCAGCAGCCCTCGACTAGCAGGCGAGCAGTACTTC. This encodes CASSPRLAGEQYF. The full variable domain, completed using reference TRBV7-9 and TRBJ2-7, is DTGVSQNPRHKITKRGQNVTFRCDPISEHNRLYWYRQTLGQGPEFLTYFQNEAQLEKSRLLSDRFSAERPKGSFSTLEIQRTEQGDSAMYLCASSPRLAGEQYFGPGTRLTVT.

The genes are TRBV3-1 (or the pseudogene TRBV3-2) and TRBJ1-1, with 7 bases identical to TRBD1. The trim removed 3 bases at V and 7 bases at J, leaving 8 bases unmatched. Looked up from germline, CDR1 is LGHDT and CDR2 is YNNKEL (reference sequence). The CDR3 length is 14 residues. This CDR3 is CASSQPGQTNEAFF. In nucleotides, the CDR3 is TGTGCCAGCAGCCAGCCGGGACAGACAAATGAAGCTTTCTTT.

The rearrangement uses TRBV7-8 and TRBJ2-2, with D unresolved. V lost 5 bases and J lost 0, with 10 bases in between. The CDR3 contains 15 residues. CDR1 SGHVS and CDR2 FQNEAQ come from the germline V gene. The CDR3 DNA follows: TGTGCCAGCAGCCCCCGCCGGGCGAACACCGGGGAGCTGTTTTTT. The encoded protein is CASSPRRANTGELFF.

V is TRBV5-1 and J is TRBJ1-4, with a tentative D call TRBD1 (6 bases). V gave up 4 bases and J gave up 8 bases, with 15 bases separating them. Germline V lookup: CDR1 SGHRS, CDR2 YFSETQ. This CDR3 is 14 amino acids long. The CDR3 DNA reads TGCGCCAGCAGCCCACAGGGTGTTGGAGAAAAACTGTTTTTT. As protein: CASSPQGVGEKLFF.

The chain carries TRBV11-3 and TRBJ2-5; D remains unclear. The CDR3 is 14 amino acids. The V end lost 1 base, the J end lost 5 bases, and 11 bases lay between the germline ends. CDR1 SGHNT and CDR2 YENEEA come from the germline V gene. CDR3 residues: CASSLGSQEETQYF. In DNA, the CDR3 is TGTGCCAGCAGCTTAGGAAGCCAGGAGGAGACCCAGTACTTC.

The chain carries TRBV6-2 or TRBV6-3 and TRBJ1-2; 8 bases match TRBD1. Per the germline V gene, CDR1 is MNHEY and CDR2 is SVGEGT. The CDR3 extends over 18 amino acids. V dropped 5 bases and J dropped 3; count of bases not matched to a gene: 17. The CDR3 sequence: CASSPGQGGFVFYYGYTF. The CDR3 bases are TGTGCCAGCAGTCCCGGACAGGGTGGGTTTGTCTTCTACTATGGCTACACCTTC.

The V and J genes are TRBV11-2 and TRBJ2-2; 7 nucleotides line up with TRBD1. The CDR3 is 16 amino acids. Germline V lookup: CDR1 SGHAT, CDR2 FQNNGV. Germline trimming cut 1 base from V and 5 bases from J; bases unmatched to any gene: 7. CDR3 DNA: TGTGCCAGCAGCTTAGTTAGGGGGCGACGGACCGGGGAGCTGTTTTTT. Protein: CASSLVRGRRTGELFF.